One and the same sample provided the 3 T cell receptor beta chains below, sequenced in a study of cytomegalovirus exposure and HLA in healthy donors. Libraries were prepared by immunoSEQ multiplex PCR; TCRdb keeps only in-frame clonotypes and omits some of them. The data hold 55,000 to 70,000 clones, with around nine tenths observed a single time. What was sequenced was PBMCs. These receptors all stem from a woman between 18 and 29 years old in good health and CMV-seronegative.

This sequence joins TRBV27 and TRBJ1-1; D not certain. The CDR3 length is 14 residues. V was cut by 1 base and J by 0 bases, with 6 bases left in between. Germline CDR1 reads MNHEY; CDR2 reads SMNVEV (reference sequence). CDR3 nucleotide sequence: TGTGCCAGCAGTTTATTAGCAGTGAACACTGAAGCTTTCTTT. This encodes CASSLLAVNTEAFF.

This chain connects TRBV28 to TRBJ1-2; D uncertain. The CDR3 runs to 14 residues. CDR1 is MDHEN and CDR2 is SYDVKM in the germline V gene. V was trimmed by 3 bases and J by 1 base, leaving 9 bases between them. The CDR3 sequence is CASSFQFGNYGYTF. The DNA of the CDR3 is TGTGCCAGCAGTTTTCAGTTTGGTAACTATGGCTACACCTTC.

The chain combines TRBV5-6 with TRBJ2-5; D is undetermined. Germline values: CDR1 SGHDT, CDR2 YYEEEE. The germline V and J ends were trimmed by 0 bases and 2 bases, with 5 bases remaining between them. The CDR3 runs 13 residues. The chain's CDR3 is CASSLGQQETQYF. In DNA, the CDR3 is TGTGCCAGCAGCTTGGGGCAGCAAGAGACCCAGTACTTC.